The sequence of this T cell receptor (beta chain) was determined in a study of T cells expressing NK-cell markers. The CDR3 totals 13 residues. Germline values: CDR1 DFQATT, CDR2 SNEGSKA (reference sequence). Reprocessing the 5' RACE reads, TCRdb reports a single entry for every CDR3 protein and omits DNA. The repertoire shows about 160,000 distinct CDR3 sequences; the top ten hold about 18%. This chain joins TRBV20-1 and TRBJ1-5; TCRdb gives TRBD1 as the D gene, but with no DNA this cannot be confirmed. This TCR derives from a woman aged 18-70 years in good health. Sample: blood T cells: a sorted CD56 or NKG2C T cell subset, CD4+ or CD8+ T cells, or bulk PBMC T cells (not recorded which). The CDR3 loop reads CSANSGTNQPQHF.